This TCR beta chain was sequenced during a study of Ad26.COV2.S vaccination and SARS-CoV-2 variants (dated by TCRdb to the early 2020s). Broadly, across the study: Vaccine-arm donors came from COV1001, a multicentre, randomized, double-blind, placebo-controlled phase I-IIa trial of Ad26.COV2.S in healthy adults. Participants in the trial were split at random into five groups of five each, receiving low-dose or high-dose Ad26.COV2.S once or twice, or else placebo on both occasions. Investigators did not know the trial group allocation while performing experiments and assessing outcomes. The TCR-sequenced set comprised about 32 samples: approximately 19 Ad26.COV2.S vaccine recipients, 5 placebo recipients and 8 SARS-CoV-2 convalescent individuals. Ad26.COV2.S was administered intramuscularly at a dose of 5x10^10 or 1x10^11 viral particles, either as one shot or as two shots given 56 days apart. The specificity and breadth of SARS-CoV-2-reactive T cell receptors after Ad26.COV2.S vaccination were assessed by TCRbeta repertoire sequencing. What the work shows at the level of the full study, not this receptor alone: Non-spike TCR breadth was comparable between vaccine and placebo recipients, consistent with the vaccine containing only spike. Substantial breadth of spike-specific CD8+ and CD4+ T cell responses was reported after vaccination. Comparing responses between vaccine doses or regimens was not something the study was powered to do. The authors noted that the TCR breadth and depth analyses may have underestimated total T cell responses. Compared with placebo recipients, Ad26.COV2.S recipients showed higher spike-specific TCR breadth (P = 0.0014).

With regard to this clone: It lacks a known antigen. No clone much larger than this one lies a single base away; base qualities are absent.

TCRbeta CDR3 regions were sequenced with the immunoSEQ Assay. After extraction, genomic DNA underwent amplification by bias-controlled multiplex PCR, followed by high-throughput sequencing. From the authors' description of their analysis: Collapsing and filtering of sequences were performed to quantify the absolute abundance of each unique TCRbeta CDR3 region. Usable DNA was measured by amplifying reference genes present in all nucleated cells, and TCRbeta template counts were normalized to that usable DNA to estimate T cell fraction. Repertoire TCRs were annotated as SARS-CoV-2-specific when V gene, CDR3 amino acid sequence and J gene were exactly matched to a known reactive TCR set. The reference SARS-CoV-2 TCR set was obtained from MIRA and was filtered for enrichment in COVID-19-positive ImmuneCODE repertoires, whereby public or cross-reactive TCRs were removed. Drawing on the MIRA antigens, annotated TCRs were analysed further at the level of specific ORF or position within ORF. Depth was the summed frequency of annotated unique rearrangements, while breadth was defined as annotated unique rearrangements over total unique productive rearrangements. TCR breadth was compared between groups using two-sided Wilcoxon rank-sum tests. The table comes from immuneACCESS by way of TCRdb, which keeps in-frame sequences with V and J called. Part of the clones is missing from these tables; in studies checked, under half for an unresolved V gene and the rest for unknown reasons. Clone size and V and J calls were adopted from that table, with D and trimming inferred from the DNA. This sample lists fewer than 500,000 clones; less than 95% were detected once. Less than 5.5% of the sample is taken by the ten largest.

According to the study, the label for this sample's treatment or condition signals: some 20 received Ad26.COV2.S at low or high dose, single or two shots; 5 received placebo; per-sample allocation not given. Repertoires of vaccine and placebo recipients were sequenced from samples taken on day 63 after the first injection. In Cohort 1b, about 27 adults aged 18-55 years were enrolled at a single site in Boston, USA, between 29 July and 7 August 2020. Ad26.COV2.S consisted of a replication-incompetent adenovirus type 26 vector by which a prefusion-stabilized SARS-CoV-2 spike protein from the original Wuhan strain was expressed. According to the germline V gene, CDR1 reads SGDLS and CDR2 reads YYNGEE. The CDR3 goes from the cysteine to the phenylalanine over 17 residues. Just the 51-base CDR3 DNA is kept, in frame starting at base 1. V is cut back by 0 bases and J by 10 bases, with 13 bases in the junction unmatched.

The chain couples TRBV9 to TRBJ2-1, with 10 junctional bases fitting TRBD2. The source of this sequence is a person between 18 and 65 years old who received the Ad26.COV2.S COVID-19 vaccine or a placebo. This sample comprised peripheral blood, obtained in a trial of Ad26.COV2.S vaccine versus placebo. The DNA reads as follows: TGTGCCAGCAGCGTAGTGGCTAGCGGGAGAGTGGGGGCCGAGCAGTTCTTC. Its protein product is CASSVVASGRVGAEQFF. With the portions outside the CDR3 filled from the reference TRBV9 and TRBJ2-1 genes, the complete variable region becomes DSGVTQTPKHLITATGQRVTLRCSPRSGDLSVYWYQQSLDQGLQFLIQYYNGEERAKGNILERFSAQQFPDLHSELNLSSLELGDSALYFCASSVVASGRVGAEQFFGPGTRLTVL.